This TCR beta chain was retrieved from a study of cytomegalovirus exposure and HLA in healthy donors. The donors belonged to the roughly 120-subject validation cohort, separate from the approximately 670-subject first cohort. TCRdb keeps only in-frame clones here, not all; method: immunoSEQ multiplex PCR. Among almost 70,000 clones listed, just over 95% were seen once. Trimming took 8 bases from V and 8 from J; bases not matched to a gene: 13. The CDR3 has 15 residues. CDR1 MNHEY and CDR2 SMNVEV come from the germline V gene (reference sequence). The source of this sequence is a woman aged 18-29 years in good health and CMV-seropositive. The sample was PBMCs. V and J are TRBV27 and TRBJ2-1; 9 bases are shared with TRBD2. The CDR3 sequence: CASCSHLTSGDEQFF. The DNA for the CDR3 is TGTGCCAGCTGTTCCCACCTGACTAGCGGCGATGAGCAGTTCTTC.